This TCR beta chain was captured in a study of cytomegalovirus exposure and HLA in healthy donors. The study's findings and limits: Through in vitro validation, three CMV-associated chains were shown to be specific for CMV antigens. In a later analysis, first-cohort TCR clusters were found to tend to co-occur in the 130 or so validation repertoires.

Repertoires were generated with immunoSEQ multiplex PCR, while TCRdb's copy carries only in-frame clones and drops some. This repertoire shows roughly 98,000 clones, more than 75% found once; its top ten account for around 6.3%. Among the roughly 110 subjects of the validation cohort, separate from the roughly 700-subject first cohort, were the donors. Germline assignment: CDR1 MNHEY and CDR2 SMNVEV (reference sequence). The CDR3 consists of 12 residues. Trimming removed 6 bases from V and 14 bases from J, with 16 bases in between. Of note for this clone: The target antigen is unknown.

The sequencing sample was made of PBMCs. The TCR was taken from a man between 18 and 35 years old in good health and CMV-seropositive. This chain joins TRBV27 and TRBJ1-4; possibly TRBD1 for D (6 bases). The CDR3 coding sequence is TGTGCCAGCAGCCACAGGGAGCTAGGGCTGTTTTTT. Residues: CASSHRELGLFF.